This TCR beta chain appears in the sequencing data of a study of a mutant IDH1 vaccine in newly diagnosed glioma. Turning to the study itself: Sex among treated patients split about 62% male, about 40% female; mean age was about 43 years.

Study outcomes and limitations: Pseudoprogression seemed unrelated to changes in top peripheral T cell clonotypes. Patients mounted vaccine-induced immune responses in about 92% of cases.

About this clone itself: Its target is unknown.

Using immunoSEQ multiplex PCR, the repertoire was profiled, and TCRdb retains in-frame clones only, with some absent. The sample lists tens of thousands of clones, roughly 80% occurring once. The CDR3 sequence is 13 residues long. Trimming shortened V by 1 base and J by 1 base, and 2 bases separated the two germline ends. Germline V gives CDR1 SGDLS, CDR2 YYNGEE. The time point: baseline, week 1 (first vaccination visit). Treatment here: pre-vaccination baseline after standard-of-care therapy. Each of the donors came in with new WHO grade 3 or 4 astrocytomas that were IDH1-mutant and ATRX-lost. The input for sequencing was PBMCs, taken from a glioma patient treated with radiotherapy, temozolomide or both. This TCR was sampled from a man aged 25-40 years with glioma. V usage is TRBV9 and J usage is TRBJ2-2; D gene unclear. The CDR3 region has the DNA TGTGCCAGCAGCGTACAGAACACCGGGGAGCTGTTTTTT. Translation: CASSVQNTGELFF.